This passage covers 13 T cell receptor beta chains from one sample sequenced in a study of T cell repertoires in cytomegalovirus infection. These TCRs' antigens remain unknown. TCRdb reprocessed the reads via MiXCR and lists one record per CDR3 protein. The sample shows approximately 270,000 distinct CDR3 sequences, approximately 22% of them seen only once. This sample comprised cultured PBMCs, obtained from culture after CMV antigen stimulation. All receptors come from a human donor in good health (CMV status not recorded). Some clones in this sample may be carry-over from other donors' samples.

This clonotype showed up just a few times. DNA of the CDR3: TGTGCCAGCAGTTACTCTACGACAGGGGGAGATACGCAGTATTTT. Amino acid sequence: CASSYSTTGGDTQYF. The chain joins TRBV6-2 or TRBV6-3 to TRBJ2-3; 9 bases line up with TRBD1. Trimming took 0 bases from V and 5 from J; bases not matched to a gene: 3. The CDR3 is 15 residues long. The germline V gene encodes CDR1 MNHEY and CDR2 SVGEGT.

V and J are TRBV7-2 and TRBJ2-3, with a tentative D call TRBD2 (6 bases). V was clipped by 5 bases and J by 6 bases, with 21 bases between them. Germline CDR1 is SGHTA and CDR2 is FQGNSA. The CDR3 runs to 16 residues. The CDR3 spells CASSVNSGFSWDTQYF. Here the CDR3 DNA reads TGTGCCAGCAGCGTAAATAGCGGATTCTCCTGGGATACGCAGTATTTT.

The chain uses TRBV5-4 and TRBJ2-5; 8 bases line up with TRBD2. The CDR3 is 15 amino acids. CDR1 and CDR2 from the germline V gene are SGHNT and YYREEE (reference sequence). Trimming took 5 bases from V and 2 from J; bases not matched to a gene: 8. Written as DNA, the CDR3 is TGTGCCAGCAGTACAGGACTAGCAAAACAAGAGACCCAGTACTTC. Amino acid sequence: CASSTGLAKQETQYF.

This clonotype was seen a single time. The chain is built from TRBV28 and TRBJ2-3; possibly TRBD2 for D (6 bases). Germline-derived CDR1 and CDR2 are MDHEN and SYDVKM. Trimming removed 8 bases at V and 0 bases at J, with 21 bases between. The CDR3 has 17 residues. CDR3 in DNA: TGTGCCAGCTGCCCGACGCACCTGGGGGGAAGCACAGATACGCAGTATTTT. This sequence encodes CASCPTHLGGSTDTQYF.

The rearrangement links TRBV7-2 to TRBJ2-3; perhaps TRBD2 as D (6 bases). V lost 6 bases to trimming and J lost 4 bases, with 14 bases between them. This CDR3 is 14 amino acids long. CDR1 is SGHTA, CDR2 FQGNSA, per germline. CDR3 DNA: TGTGCCAGCAGGCGGGACCCACGCGCAGATACGCAGTATTTT. The encoded protein is CASRRDPRADTQYF.

This clonotype appeared a few times. The chain joins TRBV7-9 to TRBJ2-3; D gene ambiguous. This CDR3 contains 15 residues. V was cut by 5 bases and J by 5 bases, with 17 bases left in between. Germline-derived CDR1 and CDR2 are SEHNR and FQNEAQ (reference sequence). CDR3 coding DNA: TGTGCCAGCAGCCCCCGAGCGTGGCGTGAAGATACGCAGTATTTT. Encoded protein: CASSPRAWREDTQYF. Drawing the rest from reference TRBV7-9 and TRBJ2-3, the complete variable domain is DTGVSQNPRHKITKRGQNVTFRCDPISEHNRLYWYRQTLGQGPEFLTYFQNEAQLEKSRLLSDRFSAERPKGSFSTLEIQRTEQGDSAMYLCASSPRAWREDTQYFGPGTRLTVL.

This clonotype showed up just a few times. The rearrangement joins TRBV14 to TRBJ2-7, with D possibly TRBD2 on 6 matching bases. The CDR3 spans 13 residues. The germline V and J ends were trimmed by 1 base and 6 bases, with 10 bases remaining between them. CDR1 is SGHDN, CDR2 FVKESK, per germline. CDR3 DNA: TGTGCCAGCAGCCAAGCGGGAGCGGGCGAGCAGTACGTC. It translates to CASSQAGAGEQYV.

This clonotype was picked up many times. V is TRBV11-2 and J is TRBJ2-4; TRBD2 aligns across 7 bases. V shed 6 bases and J 7 bases; nucleotides not matched to a gene: 9. Germline V lookup: CDR1 SGHAT, CDR2 FQNNGV. This CDR3 spans 14 amino acids. The CDR3 region is CASRVPGGGNIQYF. CDR3 nucleotides: TGTGCCAGCAGAGTTCCTGGCGGGGGTAACATTCAGTACTTC.

A few counts support this clonotype. The chain links TRBV7-9 to TRBJ2-1, with no clear D. With 1 base removed from V and 7 bases from J, the gap between germline ends came to 5 bases. The CDR3 length is 12 residues. Germline assignment: CDR1 SEHNR and CDR2 FQNEAQ (reference sequence). The CDR3 DNA follows: TGTGCCAGCAGCTTAGACCCAAATGAGCAGTTCTTC. The encoded protein is CASSLDPNEQFF.

This clonotype was seen more than once but under ten times. The rearrangement joins TRBV2 to TRBJ1-5, with TRBD1 as a possible D gene (5 bases). The CDR3 runs 16 residues. Looked up from germline, CDR1 is SNHLY and CDR2 is FYNNEI. V shed 6 bases and J shed 3 bases, with 18 bases lying between them. The DNA for the CDR3 is TGTGCCAGCAGCCGACGCACAGGTTTCAACAATCAGCCCCAGCATTTT. Encoded protein: CASSRRTGFNNQPQHF.

This chain uses TRBV7-3 with TRBJ1-2, with D hard to call. Germline CDR1 reads SGHTA; CDR2 reads FQGTGA. Trimming pared 1 base from V and 8 bases from J, leaving 14 bases between. The CDR3 spans 14 residues. In nucleotides, the CDR3 is TGTGCCAGCAGCTTAAGTTCCACATCTGAGGGCTACACCTTC. It encodes CASSLSSTSEGYTF.

The chain carries TRBV29-1 and TRBJ2-1; 9 nucleotides align to TRBD1. This CDR3 has 13 amino acids. Germline V CDR1 and CDR2: SQVTM, ANQGSEA. V lost 7 bases, J lost 4 bases, and 5 bases stayed unmatched. The CDR3 region has the DNA TGCAGCGGTGGGACAGGGTCATACAATGAGCAGTTCTTC. Protein: CSGGTGSYNEQFF.

This sequence joins TRBV5-1 and TRBJ2-1; D gene ambiguous. V gave up 3 bases and J gave up 8 bases, with 15 bases separating them. In germline, CDR1 is SGHRS, CDR2 YFSETQ. CDR3 length: 14 residues. CDR3 loop: CASSSLSRSDEQFF. CDR3 nucleotide sequence: TGCGCCAGCAGCTCACTGTCCCGGTCGGATGAGCAGTTCTTC.